The 10 T cell receptor beta chains below were found in one sample sequenced in a study of CD8+CD57+ T cells in acquired aplastic anemia. The template for TCR beta VDJ and CDR3 sequence profiling was genomic DNA. TCRdb called the reads again in MiXCR, with one record for every CDR3 protein. The table has 180,000 or so distinct CDR3 sequences, 40% to 50% seen once. Sequenced input: sorted CD4+, CD8+, or CD8+CD57+ T cells (not recorded which) from PBMCs. The origin of the receptors is a human donor in good health.

The chain links TRBV19 to TRBJ2-7, with D perhaps matching TRBD1 (6 bases). CDR1 and CDR2 (germline): LNHDA, SQIVND (reference sequence). CDR3 length: 14 amino acids. V lost 6 bases, J lost 0 bases, and 12 bases lay in between. The CDR3 spells CASRRTVSSYEQYF. DNA for the CDR3: TGTGCCAGTAGACGGACAGTAAGCTCCTACGAGCAGTACTTC.

This clonotype was picked up many times. The J gene is TRBJ2-7, the V gene TRBV7-6; no definite D call. V was clipped by 3 bases and J by 2 bases, with 8 bases between them. This CDR3 has 13 amino acids. The germline V gene has CDR1 SGHVS and CDR2 FNYEAQ. The CDR3 bases are TGTGCCAGCAGCTTCTCGTCAACCTACGAGCAGTACTTC. Translated: CASSFSSTYEQYF.

V usage is TRBV11-2 and J usage is TRBJ2-3; D possibly corresponds to TRBD1 (6 bases). CDR1 is SGHAT, CDR2 FQNNGV, per germline. V was clipped by 5 bases and J by 9 bases, with 27 bases between them. The CDR3 covers 17 residues. Written as DNA, the CDR3 is TGTGCCAGCAGCCCCCGGAAGACCGGGACAATCGGCCTGACGCAGTATTTT. Translated: CASSPRKTGTIGLTQYF.

The chain has TRBV9 and TRBJ1-2; 10 nucleotides align to TRBD1. The V gene end was trimmed by 4 bases and the J gene end by 2 bases; junction bases not matched to a gene: 8. Germline CDR1 reads SGDLS; CDR2 reads YYNGEE. This CDR3 spans 16 amino acids. Written as DNA, the CDR3 is TGTGCCAGCAGCTCCAAGCCGGGACAGGGGAACTATGGCTACACCTTC. As protein: CASSSKPGQGNYGYTF.

The chain couples TRBV7-3 to TRBJ2-1, with D tentatively TRBD2 (5 bases). Germline CDR1 is SGHTA and CDR2 is FQGTGA. Trimming took 3 bases from V and 6 from J, leaving 18 bases between them. This CDR3 is built from 16 residues. The CDR3 loop reads CASSFGGLAARNEQFF. The CDR3 DNA follows: TGTGCCAGCAGCTTCGGCGGGCTGGCGGCTCGCAATGAGCAGTTCTTC. Full variable domain (remainder filled in from reference TRBV7-3 and TRBJ2-1): GAGVSQTPSNKVTEKGKYVELRCDPISGHTALYWYRQSLGQGPEFLIYFQGTGAADDSGLPNDRFFAVRPEGSVSTLKIQRTERGDSAVYLCASSFGGLAARNEQFFGPGTRLTVL.

This clonotype is medium-sized (0.01 to 0.1%) in the sample. The CDR3 spells CASSQVRQGGEKLFF. In nucleotides, the CDR3 is TGTGCCAGCAGCCAAGTTCGACAGGGAGGCGAAAAACTGTTTTTT. This sequence joins TRBV14 and TRBJ1-4; TRBD1 matches 7 bases. Germline V gene data show CDR1 as SGHDN and CDR2 as FVKESK. The CDR3 loop spans 15 amino acids. J lost 8 bases, V lost 1 base, and 7 bases had no gene match.

Ten or more counts support this clonotype. The chain uses TRBV7-9 and TRBJ2-1; D call uncertain. With 4 bases removed from V and 5 bases from J, the gap between germline ends came to 15 bases. CDR1 and CDR2 from the germline V gene are SEHNR and FQNEAQ (reference sequence). The CDR3 is 15 amino acids. The CDR3 here is CASSSSGPSHNEQFF. As DNA, the CDR3 is TGTGCCAGCAGCTCCTCCGGGCCGTCACACAATGAGCAGTTCTTC. The full variable domain, rest sourced from reference TRBV7-9 and TRBJ2-1, is DTGVSQNPRHKITKRGQNVTFRCDPISEHNRLYWYRQTLGQGPEFLTYFQNEAQLEKSRLLSDRFSAERPKGSFSTLEIQRTEQGDSAMYLCASSSSGPSHNEQFFGPGTRLTVL.

The table lists this clonotype with many counts. The chain joins TRBV5-1 to TRBJ1-6; 9 nucleotides align to TRBD1. The CDR3 runs 16 residues. V lost 4 bases, J lost 10 bases, and 12 bases stayed unmatched. CDR1 and CDR2 (germline): SGHRS, YFSETQ. In DNA form, the CDR3 reads TGCGCCAGCAGCAAGGACAGGGGAACTATCGGATCACCCCTCCACTTT. Encoded protein: CASSKDRGTIGSPLHF.

This clonotype was counted only a few times. The genes are TRBV6-1 and TRBJ1-1; TRBD1 is a possible D gene (6 bases). The CDR3 has 14 amino acids. Germline assignment: CDR1 MNHNS and CDR2 SASEGT. V was clipped by 7 bases and J by 10 bases, with 22 bases between them. The CDR3 loop is CASMTVGRGAGAFF. The CDR3, as DNA: TGTGCCAGCATGACGGTTGGCAGGGGAGCTGGAGCTTTCTTT.

The chain employs TRBV10-3 and TRBJ2-3; a possible D gene is TRBD1 (5 bases). Trimming removed 10 bases at V and 0 bases at J, with 17 bases between. Germline CDR1 ENHRY, CDR2 SYGVKD. CDR3 size: 15 residues. CDR3 protein: CATTLGVGSTDTQYF. The CDR3 DNA reads TGTGCCACCACATTAGGGGTTGGTAGCACAGATACGCAGTATTTT.